One and the same sample provided the 10 T cell receptor beta chains below, sequenced in a study of Ad26.COV2.S vaccination and SARS-CoV-2 variants. Described treatment: about 20 received Ad26.COV2.S at low or high dose, single or two shots; 5 received placebo; per-sample allocation not given. Samples were taken on day 63 after the first vaccine or placebo injection. Clones were sequenced by immunoSEQ multiplex PCR, and TCRdb holds only the in-frame ones, with some missing. The sample gives about 350,000 clones, 75% to 90% of which show up once; about 10% is in the top ten. The starting material was peripheral blood, obtained in a trial of Ad26.COV2.S vaccine versus placebo. The source of these receptors is a person between 18 and 60 years old who received the Ad26.COV2.S COVID-19 vaccine or a placebo.

This chain links TRBV6-5 with TRBJ1-2; D is unclear. V lost 5 bases and J lost 2, with 9 bases in between. The V gene's germline CDR1 is MNHEY and CDR2 SVGAGI. This CDR3 region has 13 residues. The CDR3 sequence is CASSPGPNYGYTF. In nucleotides, the CDR3 is TGTGCCAGCAGTCCCGGTCCGAACTATGGCTACACCTTC.

The chain combines TRBV9 with TRBJ2-3, with D hard to call. This CDR3 is built from 12 residues. Looked up from germline, CDR1 is SGDLS and CDR2 is YYNGEE. Trimming shortened V by 1 base and J by 6 bases, and 6 bases separated the two germline ends. CDR3 nucleotide sequence: TGTGCCAGCAGCGTAACCCCGGATACGCAGTATTTT. Residues: CASSVTPDTQYF.

The chain has TRBV19 and TRBJ2-5; D ambiguous. The CDR3 has 13 amino acids. V gave up 5 bases and J gave up 4 bases, with 11 bases separating them. Per germline, CDR1 LNHDA and CDR2 SQIVND (reference sequence). This CDR3 is CASSGSKGETQYF. The CDR3 coding sequence is TGTGCCAGTAGTGGATCCAAAGGAGAGACCCAGTACTTC.

The genes are TRBV6-1 and TRBJ1-3; no definite D call. CDR3 length: 11 amino acids. Germline V gives CDR1 MNHNS, CDR2 SASEGT. The V and J ends lost 3 bases and 4 bases respectively, with 1 base between them. The CDR3 here is CASSDGNTIYF. The CDR3 DNA reads as TGTGCCAGCAGTGACGGAAACACCATATATTTT.

The chain employs TRBV28 and TRBJ1-5; 8 bases match TRBD1. V was pared by 4 bases and J by 4 bases, with 6 bases of the junction left unmatched. The germline gives CDR1 MDHEN, CDR2 SYDVKM. The CDR3 spans 15 residues. CDR3 sequence: CASSSGGAGNQPQHF. The CDR3 nucleotides are TGTGCCAGCAGTTCAGGGGGCGCGGGGAATCAGCCCCAGCATTTT.

The gene calls are TRBV19 and TRBJ2-6; D call uncertain. Trimming stripped 3 bases from V and 2 bases from J, with 8 bases between. CDR1 LNHDA and CDR2 SQIVND come from the germline V gene (reference sequence). The CDR3 extends over 15 amino acids. The CDR3 nucleotides read TGTGCCAGTAGTATGAATGGTGCTGGGGCCAACGTCCTGACTTTC. This translates into CASSMNGAGANVLTF.

On this clone itself: Other DNA sequences within the sample encode an identical CDR3. This chain's CDR3 is CASSLGLNTGELFF. The CDR3 DNA follows: TGTGCCAGCAGCTTGGGTTTGAACACCGGGGAGCTGTTTTTT. V usage is TRBV5-4 and J usage is TRBJ2-2; no reliable D call. Trimming pared 0 bases from V and 1 base from J, leaving 4 bases between. Germline V gene sequence: CDR1 SGHNT, CDR2 YYREEE (reference sequence). The CDR3 sequence is 14 residues long.

This clone appeared a single time. The V gene is TRBV5-1, the J gene TRBJ2-1; a weak D match, TRBD2 (6 bases). Germline assignment: CDR1 SGHRS and CDR2 YFSETQ. Trimming took off 10 bases at V and 3 bases at J, with 17 bases between the two ends. This CDR3 is 14 amino acids long. The CDR3 sequence is CAGSRGGDYNEQFF. The CDR3, as DNA: TGCGCCGGTTCTCGGGGCGGGGACTACAATGAGCAGTTCTTC.

The gene calls are TRBV20-1 and TRBJ1-6; no clear D. V gave up 3 bases and J gave up 0 bases, with 12 bases separating them. This CDR3 comprises 16 residues. Germline V gene sequence: CDR1 DFQATT, CDR2 SNEGSKA (reference sequence). CDR3 protein: CSASSGPPSYNSPLHF. CDR3 nucleotides: TGCAGTGCTAGTTCAGGCCCGCCCTCCTATAATTCACCCCTCCACTTT.

The chain carries TRBV7-9 and TRBJ2-7, with a possible D match to TRBD2 (6 bases). The ends were cut back, 3 bases at V and 2 bases at J, with 11 bases in the middle. The V gene's germline CDR1 is SEHNR and CDR2 FQNEAQ (reference sequence). This CDR3 comprises 14 residues. The CDR3 region is CASSFDGGAYEQYF. The DNA of the CDR3 is TGTGCCAGCAGCTTTGACGGGGGAGCCTACGAGCAGTACTTC. Looking up the rest from reference TRBV7-9 and TRBJ2-7 gives the full variable domain: DTGVSQNPRHKITKRGQNVTFRCDPISEHNRLYWYRQTLGQGPEFLTYFQNEAQLEKSRLLSDRFSAERPKGSFSTLEIQRTEQGDSAMYLCASSFDGGAYEQYFGPGTRLTVT.